These T cell receptor beta chains were read from a single sample in a study of CD8 T cells in ankylosing spondylitis. From the 5' RACE reads, TCRdb called clonotypes with MiXCR, one entry per CDR3 protein. The sample lists about 150,000 distinct CDR3 sequences, 40% to 50% seen once, with approximately 16% in the top ten. The sequencing sample was made of synovial fluid, either unsorted or a sorted T cell fraction (not recorded which). These receptors were taken from a male donor with ankylosing spondylitis. Both conserved end residues are part of each CDR3. The D gene is left open where the match is weak. Clone sizes are given selectively: once, few, many, or a class where the clone is expanded.

V: TRBV12-3/TRBV12-4; J: TRBJ2-5; size: few; D: NA; CDR3: CASGWWETQYF; DNA: TGTGCCAGCGGCTGGTGGGAGACCCAGTACTTC
V: TRBV18; J: TRBJ2-7; size: few; D: NA; CDR3: CASSPVGAGKEQYF; DNA: TGTGCCAGCTCACCAGTAGGGGCCGGGAAAGAGCAGTACTTC
V: TRBV29-1; J: TRBJ1-1; size: few; D: NA; CDR3: CSVEGRVSDTEAFF; DNA: TGCAGCGTTGAAGGGAGGGTAAGTGACACTGAAGCTTTCTTT
V: TRBV6-1; J: TRBJ1-2; size: NA; D: TRBD1; CDR3: CASSQGQGWGYTF; DNA: TGTGCCAGCAGTCAAGGACAGGGCTGGGGCTACACCTTC
V: TRBV4-1; J: TRBJ1-4; size: few; D: TRBD1; CDR3: CASTRTPTGYATNEKLFF; DNA: TGCGCCAGCACCCGTACCCCGACAGGGTATGCAACTAATGAAAAACTGTTTTTT
V: TRBV24-1; J: TRBJ2-7; size: NA; D: NA; CDR3: CATSEGHEQYF; DNA: TGTGCCACCTCCGAGGGACACGAGCAGTACTTC
V: TRBV28; J: TRBJ2-7; size: NA; D: NA; CDR3: CASSLMPSDEQYF; DNA: TGTGCCAGCAGTTTAATGCCTTCGGACGAGCAGTACTTC
V: TRBV29-1; J: TRBJ2-7; size: NA; D: TRBD2; CDR3: CSVLDRVPSSGSPSYEQYF; DNA: TGCAGCGTCCTGGACAGGGTCCCCTCTAGCGGGAGTCCCTCCTACGAGCAGTACTTC
V: TRBV23-1; J: TRBJ2-1; size: NA; D: NA; CDR3: CASSGRSGHEQVRRFF; DNA: TGCGCCAGCAGTGGTCGGTCGGGTCACGAGCAGGTCCGTCGGTTCTTC
V: TRBV2; J: TRBJ2-7; size: few; D: NA; CDR3: CASSAELSYEQYF; DNA: TGTGCCAGCAGTGCGGAGCTTTCCTACGAGCAGTACTTC
V: TRBV5-8; J: TRBJ2-3; size: NA; D: TRBD1; CDR3: CASSSGQGVDTQYF; DNA: TGTGCCAGCAGCTCCGGACAGGGTGTCGATACGCAGTATTTT
V: TRBV28; J: TRBJ1-5; size: NA; D: NA; CDR3: CASGPWGGRYSNQPQHF; DNA: TGTGCCAGCGGGCCTTGGGGGGGCCGGTATAGCAATCAGCCCCAGCATTTT
V: TRBV4-3; J: TRBJ1-5; size: NA; D: NA; CDR3: CASSQGTGFAQPQHF; DNA: TGCGCCAGCAGCCAAGGTACAGGGTTTGCTCAGCCCCAGCATTTT
V: TRBV28; J: TRBJ2-1; size: NA; D: NA; CDR3: CASSLSPGYNEQFF; DNA: TGTGCCAGCAGTTTATCCCCAGGGTACAATGAGCAGTTCTTC
V: TRBV4-3; J: TRBJ1-1; size: NA; D: NA; CDR3: CASSPFVILGTEAFF; DNA: TGCGCCAGCAGCCCTTTTGTGATACTGGGCACTGAAGCTTTCTTT
V: TRBV4-3; J: TRBJ2-1; size: few; D: NA; CDR3: CASSQATSAASSYNEQFF; DNA: TGCGCCAGCAGCCAAGCAACCTCGGCTGCGAGCTCCTACAATGAGCAGTTCTTC
V: TRBV7-2; J: TRBJ2-7; size: NA; D: TRBD2; CDR3: CASGPGLTYEQYF; DNA: TGTGCCAGCGGCCCGGGACTAACCTACGAGCAGTACTTC
V: TRBV24-1; J: TRBJ2-5; size: NA; D: NA; CDR3: CATSDFRGQEETQYF; DNA: TGTGCCACCAGTGATTTCCGGGGGCAGGAAGAGACCCAGTACTTC
V: TRBV10-3; J: TRBJ2-7; size: NA; D: NA; CDR3: CAINKERTAYEQYF; DNA: TGTGCCATCAACAAAGAGCGGACGGCCTACGAGCAGTACTTC
V: TRBV4-1; J: TRBJ2-7; size: NA; D: NA; CDR3: CASSQVSSGTYEQYF; DNA: TGCGCCAGCAGCCAAGTAAGTAGCGGAACCTACGAGCAGTACTTC
V: TRBV7-9; J: TRBJ2-7; size: many; D: TRBD2; CDR3: CASSYPISGGGTYEQYF; DNA: TGTGCCAGCAGCTACCCTATCAGTGGCGGGGGAACCTACGAGCAGTACTTC
V: TRBV6-5; J: TRBJ2-3; size: many; D: NA; CDR3: CASSYFGSTDTQYF; DNA: TGTGCCAGCAGTTACTTTGGGAGCACAGATACGCAGTATTTT
V: TRBV27; J: TRBJ2-3; size: NA; D: NA; CDR3: CASSLGGTNRDTQYF; DNA: TGTGCCAGCAGCTTAGGAGGAACCAATAGGGATACGCAGTATTTT
V: TRBV20-1; J: TRBJ2-7; size: many; D: TRBD2; CDR3: CSARASGREAAEQYF; DNA: TGCAGTGCTAGAGCCAGCGGGAGGGAGGCGGCCGAGCAGTACTTC
V: TRBV6-1; J: TRBJ2-1; size: few; D: TRBD2; CDR3: CASSEGASGWNEQFF; DNA: TGTGCCAGCAGTGAAGGCGCTAGCGGGTGGAATGAGCAGTTCTTC
V: TRBV4-3; J: TRBJ2-1; size: few; D: TRBD2; CDR3: CASSQEWREAYNEQFF; DNA: TGCGCCAGCAGCCAAGAGTGGCGGGAGGCCTACAATGAGCAGTTCTTC
V: TRBV12-2; J: TRBJ1-5; size: NA; D: NA; CDR3: CAGGGYGTGNNQPQHF; DNA: TGTGCAGGAGGGGGGTATGGGACAGGGAACAATCAGCCCCAGCATTTT
V: TRBV20-1; J: TRBJ2-5; size: many; D: TRBD2; CDR3: CSARTLAGEIFQETQYF; DNA: TGCAGTGCTAGAACACTAGCGGGGGAAATCTTTCAAGAGACCCAGTACTTC
V: TRBV3-1; J: TRBJ2-7; size: NA; D: NA; CDR3: CASSGPVTIGYEQYF; DNA: TGTGCCAGCTCTGGGCCAGTCACCATAGGCTACGAGCAGTACTTC
V: TRBV5-1; J: TRBJ2-1; size: few; D: NA; CDR3: CASSSVPYNEQFF; DNA: TGCGCCAGCAGCAGCGTCCCTTACAATGAGCAGTTCTTC
V: TRBV6-2/TRBV6-3; J: TRBJ2-7; size: medium-sized; D: NA; CDR3: CASSAEGGGSYEQYF; DNA: TGTGCCAGCAGTGCCGAAGGGGGAGGCAGCTACGAGCAGTACTTC
V: TRBV3-1; J: TRBJ2-5; size: NA; D: NA; CDR3: CASSQALRTSSETQYF; DNA: TGTGCCAGCAGCCAAGCCCTGCGGACATCTTCGGAGACCCAGTACTTC
V: TRBV10-3; J: TRBJ1-4; size: many; D: NA; CDR3: CAISESKTTNEKLFF; DNA: TGTGCCATCAGTGAGTCAAAAACAACTAATGAAAAACTGTTTTTT
V: TRBV4-1; J: TRBJ2-5; size: NA; D: NA; CDR3: CASSHHPQGVGETQYF; DNA: TGCGCCAGCAGCCACCACCCCCAAGGGGTGGGAGAGACCCAGTACTTC
V: TRBV12-3/TRBV12-4; J: TRBJ2-3; size: few; D: NA; CDR3: CASRRRDSTDTQYF; DNA: TGTGCCAGCAGGCGGCGGGACAGCACAGATACGCAGTATTTT
V: TRBV5-1; J: TRBJ1-1; size: many; D: TRBD1; CDR3: CASSFGTGQLVEDTEAFF; DNA: TGCGCCAGCAGCTTCGGGACAGGGCAACTGGTGGAGGACACTGAAGCTTTCTTT
V: TRBV12-3/TRBV12-4; J: TRBJ2-7; size: many; D: NA; CDR3: CASRPPFGYEQYF; DNA: TGTGCCAGCAGACCCCCCTTTGGTTACGAGCAGTACTTC
V: TRBV25-1; J: TRBJ1-1; size: few; D: NA; CDR3: CASSSLPGEDTEAFF; DNA: TGTGCCAGCAGTTCTTTGCCCGGGGAGGACACTGAAGCTTTCTTT